Reported below is one T cell receptor (beta chain). Profiling relied on immunoSEQ multiplex PCR, and the TCRdb table lists in-frame clones only, not all of them. The sample consists of 700,000 to 750,000 clones, 70% to 90% of them appearing once. With 3 bases clipped from V and 6 bases from J, the junction kept 5 bases outside the gene matches. This CDR3 comprises 15 residues. Germline values: CDR1 SGHTA, CDR2 FQGTGA. These data are taken from a study of shared T cell receptors in the human thymus. The sample was also reused in another study, on human thymus T cells. That paper states: Seemingly biased V and J gene usage marked thymic and blood repertoires.

The specimen sequenced was thymocytes. The TCR was taken from a girl under two years old with a congenital heart defect. The rearrangement uses TRBV7-3 and TRBJ2-1, with TRBD2 identical over 10 bases. As DNA, the CDR3 is TGTGCCAGCAGCTTTCAAGCGGGGGGGCTCAATGAGCAGTTCTTC. It specifies CASSFQAGGLNEQFF.